These 22 T cell receptor beta chains originate from one sample sequenced in a study of cytomegalovirus exposure and HLA in healthy donors. It was with 60 Vbeta and 13 Jbeta primers that the PCR ran. Sequenced by immunoSEQ multiplex PCR; TCRdb stores in-frame clones only, minus some. This sample has some 57,000 clones, with less than 85% found just once. The sample consisted of PBMCs. The receptors were gathered from a young woman in good health and CMV-seronegative.

The genes are TRBV4-3 and TRBJ1-4; D not certain. This CDR3 is 16 amino acids long. Trimming shortened V by 3 bases and J by 0 bases, and 11 bases separated the two germline ends. CDR1 LGHNA and CDR2 YSLEER come from the germline V gene. In DNA, the CDR3 is TGCGCCAGCAGCCACCTTCGGAGGGCAACTAATGAAAAACTGTTTTTT. Its translation is CASSHLRRATNEKLFF.

This clone appeared a few times. The chain is built from TRBV6-1 and TRBJ1-1; unclear D gene. The CDR3 is 14 amino acids. Germline loops: CDR1 MNHNS, CDR2 SASEGT. Trimming removed 7 bases at V and 2 bases at J, with 14 bases between. The CDR3 sequence is CASNPLRDNTEAFF. The CDR3 bases are TGTGCCAGCAACCCATTGCGGGATAACACTGAAGCTTTCTTT.

The chain is built from TRBV27 and TRBJ2-7, with D perhaps TRBD1 (6 bases). V lost 5 bases, J lost 2 bases, and 13 bases lay in between. This CDR3 has 14 residues. The germline V gene has CDR1 MNHEY and CDR2 SMNVEV (reference sequence). CDR3 sequence (DNA): TGTGCCAGCAGTCCTTACAGGGCCACCTACGAGCAGTACTTC. Protein product: CASSPYRATYEQYF.

The V call is TRBV28, the J call TRBJ1-5; TRBD1 matches at 7 bases. The CDR3 runs to 14 residues. Per germline, CDR1 MDHEN and CDR2 SYDVKM. Unmatched junction bases numbered 5, after V lost 3 bases and J lost 6 bases. The CDR3, as DNA: TGTGCCAGCAGTTTGAACAGGGGACGTCAGCCCCAGCATTTT. Protein: CASSLNRGRQPQHF.

The chain joins TRBV6-5 to TRBJ2-3; TRBD2 matches 7 bases. Looked up from germline, CDR1 is MNHEY and CDR2 is SVGAGI. The CDR3 extends over 13 amino acids. V lost 10 bases and J lost 4; bases outside the gene matches: 8. The CDR3 sequence is CATTREGSDTQYF. The CDR3 nucleotides are TGTGCCACCACCAGGGAGGGGTCAGATACGCAGTATTTT.

The chain couples TRBV6-5 to TRBJ1-1; possible D gene TRBD1, 6 bases. The germline V and J ends were trimmed by 5 bases and 3 bases, with 13 bases remaining between them. This CDR3 region has 14 residues. CDR1 is MNHEY and CDR2 is SVGAGI in the germline V gene. This chain's CDR3 is CASSEPPGDTEAFF. CDR3 sequence (DNA): TGTGCCAGCAGTGAACCTCCAGGGGACACTGAAGCTTTCTTT.

This rearrangement joins TRBV19 to TRBJ2-2; TRBD2 matches 9 bases. The germline V gene encodes CDR1 LNHDA and CDR2 SQIVND (reference sequence). The CDR3 is made up of 16 amino acids. V lost 2 bases and J lost 0; bases outside the gene matches: 1. The chain's CDR3 is CASSIPSGTNTGELFF. The CDR3 bases are TGTGCCAGTAGTATACCTAGCGGGACGAACACCGGGGAGCTGTTTTTT.

The V gene is TRBV19, the J gene TRBJ1-5; 7 bases are a match to TRBD1. Trimming removed 4 bases from V and 6 bases from J; junction bases left unmatched: 6. Germline CDR1 is LNHDA and CDR2 is SQIVND (reference sequence). This CDR3 spans 14 amino acids. The DNA of the CDR3 is TGTGCCAGTAGTACCCGACAGGGAGGTCAGCCCCAGCATTTT. Protein sequence: CASSTRQGGQPQHF.

This clone showed up just a few times. The genes are TRBV25-1 and TRBJ1-1, with 7 bases aligning to TRBD1. The CDR3 contains 15 residues. The germline CDR1 and CDR2 sequences are MGHDK and SYGVNS. Unmatched junction bases numbered 6, after V lost 4 bases and J lost 1 base. The CDR3 bases are TGTGCCAGCAGTGGCCGACAGGGTGCGAACACTGAAGCTTTCTTT. It is translated as CASSGRQGANTEAFF.

The CDR3 bases are TGTGCCAGTAGGCAATCCGGACAGGGAGTTAATGAAAAACTGTTTTTT. Translated, it gives CASRQSGQGVNEKLFF. The chain has TRBV19 and TRBJ1-4, with 8 bases that match TRBD1. This CDR3 region has 16 residues. Germline loops: CDR1 LNHDA, CDR2 SQIVND (reference sequence). Trimming took 6 bases from V and 4 from J; bases not matched to a gene: 10.

The chain links TRBV5-5 to TRBJ1-5; unclear D gene. CDR1 and CDR2 (germline): SGHKS, YYEKEE (reference sequence). Trimming removed 4 bases from V and 4 bases from J, with 9 bases in between. The CDR3 spans 13 residues. CDR3 protein: CASSQDWNQPQHF. The CDR3 DNA reads TGTGCCAGCAGCCAGGACTGGAATCAGCCCCAGCATTTT.

V is TRBV5-6 and J is TRBJ2-2; 7 nucleotides agree with TRBD1. V trimming: 3 bases; J trimming: 7 bases; junction bases outside the gene matches: 6. The CDR3 consists of 14 residues. The germline V gene has CDR1 SGHDT and CDR2 YYEEEE. The CDR3 coding sequence is TGTGCCAGCAGCTCCACCACAGGGGACGGGGAGCTGTTTTTT. This translates into CASSSTTGDGELFF.

The rearrangement uses TRBV11-3 and TRBJ2-2, with D perhaps matching TRBD2 (5 bases). The CDR3 spans 14 residues. Germline loops: CDR1 SGHNT, CDR2 YENEEA. Trimming pared 5 bases from V and 6 bases from J, leaving 13 bases between. The CDR3 DNA sequence: TGTGCCAGCAGCACGAGGGTAGGCGCCGGGGAGCTGTTTTTT. Translation gives CASSTRVGAGELFF.

The rearrangement uses TRBV5-1 and TRBJ2-5; possibly TRBD2 for D (7 bases). The V end lost 4 bases, the J end lost 1 base, and 14 bases lay between the germline ends. The V gene's germline CDR1 is SGHRS and CDR2 YFSETQ. The CDR3 has 15 residues. The CDR3 reads CASSGGGQIQETQYF. The CDR3 DNA reads as TGCGCCAGCAGCGGGGGGGGACAAATCCAAGAGACCCAGTACTTC.

The chain is built from TRBV9 and TRBJ2-1, with D unresolved. This CDR3 is built from 15 residues. The germline CDR1 and CDR2 sequences are SGDLS and YYNGEE. V lost 4 bases to trimming and J lost 4 bases, with 15 bases between them. The chain's CDR3 is CASSPTVLRYNEQFF. Written as DNA, the CDR3 is TGTGCCAGCAGCCCTACAGTCCTCCGATACAATGAGCAGTTCTTC.

The chain recombines TRBV9 with TRBJ2-1; 9 positions agree with TRBD1. V gave up 4 bases and J gave up 4 bases; unmatched junction bases: 9. Germline values: CDR1 SGDLS, CDR2 YYNGEE. CDR3 length: 16 residues. The chain's CDR3 is CASSPIGTGKYNEQFF. The CDR3 DNA reads TGTGCCAGCAGCCCCATCGGGACAGGGAAATACAATGAGCAGTTCTTC.

The genes are TRBV7-9 and TRBJ1-2, with D uncertain. Trimming shortened V by 5 bases and J by 7 bases, and 20 bases separated the two germline ends. Per the germline V gene, CDR1 is SEHNR and CDR2 is FQNEAQ (reference sequence). The CDR3 has 15 amino acids. In DNA, the CDR3 is TGTGCCAGCAGCCCGAGTTTAGTCGAGGAGAGTGGCTACACCTTC. Amino acids: CASSPSLVEESGYTF.

The gene calls are TRBV7-2 and TRBJ1-4; TRBD1 agrees at 8 bases. V lost 1 base to trimming and J lost 8 bases; unmatched junction nucleotides: 3. Germline CDR1 SGHTA, CDR2 FQGNSA. The CDR3 contains 14 residues. CDR3 in DNA: TGTGCCAGCAGCTTAGAGAGACAGGGGGAAAAACTGTTTTTT. Residues: CASSLERQGEKLFF. Combining the CDR3 with reference TRBV7-2 and TRBJ1-4 gives the whole variable domain GAGVSQSPSNKVTEKGKDVELRCDPISGHTALYWYRQSLGQGLEFLIYFQGNSAPDKSGLPSDRFSAERTGGSVSTLTIQRTQQEDSAVYLCASSLERQGEKLFFGSGTQLSVL.

The gene calls are TRBV14 and TRBJ2-6; no reliable D call. Trimming shortened V by 4 bases and J by 0 bases, and 7 bases separated the two germline ends. This CDR3 spans 15 amino acids. Germline CDR1 is SGHDN and CDR2 is FVKESK. This CDR3 reads CASSLLDSGANVLTF. DNA of the CDR3: TGTGCCAGCAGCCTACTCGACTCTGGGGCCAACGTCCTGACTTTC.

The CDR3 DNA reads TGTGCCAGCAGTCTTACTAGCCTGCCGGCCGGGGAGCTGTTTTTT. It translates to CASSLTSLPAGELFF. The V call is TRBV27, the J call TRBJ2-2; a weak D match, TRBD2 (6 bases). CDR1 MNHEY and CDR2 SMNVEV come from the germline V gene (reference sequence). With 5 bases removed from V and 6 bases from J, the gap between germline ends came to 16 bases. The CDR3 sequence is 15 residues long.

This clone has just a few counts. The CDR3 protein is CASSRTTGGRLNEKLFF. The DNA of the CDR3 is TGTGCCAGCTCAAGGACGACAGGGGGAAGGCTTAATGAAAAACTGTTTTTT. This rearrangement joins TRBV9 to TRBJ1-4; 9 bases fit TRBD1. With 7 bases clipped from V and 4 bases from J, the junction kept 14 bases outside the gene matches. The CDR3 has 17 amino acids. In germline, CDR1 is SGDLS, CDR2 YYNGEE.

This sequence joins TRBV7-2 and TRBJ2-2; tentatively, D is TRBD1 (5 bases). This CDR3 has 16 amino acids. Germline assignment: CDR1 SGHTA and CDR2 FQGNSA. V was shortened by 1 base and J by 3 bases, with 12 bases between the two germline ends. CDR3 sequence reads: CASSLGPRGDTGELFF. The DNA of the CDR3 is TGTGCCAGCAGCTTAGGCCCAAGGGGCGACACCGGGGAGCTGTTTTTT.